This TCR beta chain emerged from a study of T-cell memory formation after mild COVID-19 (dated by TCRdb to about 2021). Notes on the research overall: TCR sequence clusters from the two donors were largely donor specific. In a couple of donors, T-cell clones that expanded and contracted after mild COVID-19 were followed by sequencing TCRalpha and TCRbeta repertoires longitudinally. Two young, previously healthy adult volunteers, one female and one male, were included in the cohort.

A remark on this clonotype: This clone's antigen is unknown. The sample holds no much larger clone one base away, and base qualities are not on file.

Trimming takes 4 bases from V and 5 bases from J, and the germline ends sit 18 bases apart. From cysteine to phenylalanine, the CDR3 is 15 amino acids long. Only the CDR3 DNA stays, 45 bases, in frame from base 1. CDR1 SGHRS and CDR2 YFSETQ are derived from the germline V gene. Study-wide findings and limitations: The detection of some responding clones in pre-infection memory suggests that pre-existing cross-reactive memory T cells joined the SARS-CoV-2 response. The study included only a couple of mild cases, and larger cohorts that include severe cases with pre-infection samples were judged to be necessary. Contracting CD4+ clones appeared mostly in the CM and EM memory subsets, whereas CD8+ clones were enriched in EMRA. Balanced CD4/CD8 phenotypes were observed for clones contracting from day 15 to 85, whereas a bias towards CD4+ was observed for a second wave of clones expanding from day 15 to 37. Whether the second-wave clones peaking on day 37 were SARS-CoV-2 specific was not confirmed.

The instrument given in TCRdb is Illumina NovaSeq 6000. Using 5'RACE with constant-segment primers, TCRalpha and TCRbeta cDNA libraries were constructed, with sample barcodes and unique molecular identifiers added in the process. RNA was extracted from every sample with Trizol reagent. Library amplification was performed in two PCR steps, and a second sample barcode and Illumina TruSeq adapters were introduced in the second step. Sequencing of the libraries was done on an Illumina NovaSeq, producing 2 x 150 bp paired-end reads. Per the original workflow: Demultiplexing of reads and collapsing into UMI-guided consensus sequences were performed with migec v1.2.7. Using mixcr v2.1.11, UMI consensuses were aligned to TRA and TRB V and J templates and then assembled into clonotypes. Clonotypes were classified as expanded or contracted when called significant by both edgeR and NoisET, with noise models trained on biological replicates. For edgeR calls, the cutoffs were a false discovery rate-adjusted p below 0.01 and a log2 fold-change threshold of 1. As an exploratory analysis of dynamics, max-normalized trajectories of the 1000 most abundant clonotypes were examined with PCA combined with hierarchical clustering. The CD4 or CD8 phenotype of responding clones was assigned using the separately sequenced CD4+ and CD8+ repertoires. The raw public reads went through TCRdb reprocessing: fastp at Q25, MiXCR clone calling, in-frame beta chains kept. When rows share a CDR3 protein, they turn into one entry using the most common DNA and genes. TCRdb, not the authors, supplied the V and J calls. The sample records more than 300,000 distinct CDR3 sequences, approximately 13% of which are singletons. Jointly, the top ten make up about a fifth of the sample.

PBMCs were isolated by Ficoll-Paque density gradient centrifugation. The sample comprised PBMCs or a T cell subset sorted from them (not recorded which). The TCR comes from a man younger than 35 who had mild COVID-19 (a few samples of this study predate the infection). The sample titles of this study are shuffled in the database, so cell type and time point are left out; the donor was told from shared clones. The chain is assembled from TRBV5-1 and TRBJ1-1; no D gene can be assigned with confidence. In nucleotide form, the sequence is TGCGCCAGCAGCCCGGGGTCCCATGAATGGACTGAAGCTTTCTTT. Its product reads: CASSPGSHEWTEAFF.